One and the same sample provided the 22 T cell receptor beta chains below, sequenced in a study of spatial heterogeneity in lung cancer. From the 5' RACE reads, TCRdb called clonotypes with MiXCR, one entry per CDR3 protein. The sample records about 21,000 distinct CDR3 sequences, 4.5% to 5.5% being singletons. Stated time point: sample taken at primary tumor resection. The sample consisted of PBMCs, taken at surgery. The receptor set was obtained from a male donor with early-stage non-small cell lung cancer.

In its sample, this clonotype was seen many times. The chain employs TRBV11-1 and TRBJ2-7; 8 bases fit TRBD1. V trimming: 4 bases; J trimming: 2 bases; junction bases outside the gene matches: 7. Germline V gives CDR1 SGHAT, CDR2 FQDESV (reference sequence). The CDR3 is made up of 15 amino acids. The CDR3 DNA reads TGTGCCAGCAGCTCCGGACAGGGATCCACCTACGAGCAGTACTTC. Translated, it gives CASSSGQGSTYEQYF.

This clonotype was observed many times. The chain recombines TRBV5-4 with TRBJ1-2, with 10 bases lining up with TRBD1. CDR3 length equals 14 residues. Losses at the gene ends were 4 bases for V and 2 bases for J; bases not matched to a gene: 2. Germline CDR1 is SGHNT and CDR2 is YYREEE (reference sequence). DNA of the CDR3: TGTGCCAGCAGCCCGGACAGGGGGAACTATGGCTACACCTTC. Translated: CASSPDRGNYGYTF.

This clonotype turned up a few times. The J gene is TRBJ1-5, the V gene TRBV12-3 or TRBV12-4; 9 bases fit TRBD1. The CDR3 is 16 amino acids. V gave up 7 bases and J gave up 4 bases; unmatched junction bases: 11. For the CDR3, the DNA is TGTGCCAGCATCCTACAGGGGGCTCCTGGGAATCAGCCCCAGCATTTT. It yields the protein CASILQGAPGNQPQHF.

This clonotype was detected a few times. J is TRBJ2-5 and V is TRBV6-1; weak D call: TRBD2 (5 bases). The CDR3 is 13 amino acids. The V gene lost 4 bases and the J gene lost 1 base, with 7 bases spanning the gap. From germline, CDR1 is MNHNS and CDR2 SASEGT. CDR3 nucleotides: TGTGCCAGCAGTGGGACTCCCCAAGAGACCCAGTACTTC. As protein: CASSGTPQETQYF.

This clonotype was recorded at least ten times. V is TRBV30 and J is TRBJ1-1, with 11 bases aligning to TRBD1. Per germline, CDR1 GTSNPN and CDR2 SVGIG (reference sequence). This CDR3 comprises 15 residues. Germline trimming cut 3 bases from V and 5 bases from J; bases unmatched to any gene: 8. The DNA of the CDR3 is TGTGCCTGGAGCCCGGGACAGGGGGTTGGGACTGAAGCTTTCTTT. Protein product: CAWSPGQGVGTEAFF.

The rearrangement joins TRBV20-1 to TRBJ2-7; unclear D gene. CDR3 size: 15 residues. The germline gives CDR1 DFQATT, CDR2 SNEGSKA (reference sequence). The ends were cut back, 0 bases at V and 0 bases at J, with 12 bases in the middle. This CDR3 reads CSARDVRGDSYEQYF. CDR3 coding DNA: TGCAGTGCTAGAGATGTTCGAGGAGACTCCTACGAGCAGTACTTC.

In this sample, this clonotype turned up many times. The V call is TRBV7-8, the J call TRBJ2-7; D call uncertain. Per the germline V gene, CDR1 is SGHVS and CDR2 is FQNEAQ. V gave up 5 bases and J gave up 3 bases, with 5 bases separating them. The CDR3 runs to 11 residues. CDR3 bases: TGTGCCAGCAGCGCCGACTACGAGCAGTACTTC. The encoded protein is CASSADYEQYF.

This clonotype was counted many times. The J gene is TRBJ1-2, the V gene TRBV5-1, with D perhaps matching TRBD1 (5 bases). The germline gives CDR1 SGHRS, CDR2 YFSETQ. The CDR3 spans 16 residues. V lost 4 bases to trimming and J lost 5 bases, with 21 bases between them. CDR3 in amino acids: CASSARGLADSYGYTF. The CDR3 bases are TGCGCCAGCAGCGCAAGGGGATTGGCAGATTCTTATGGCTACACCTTC.

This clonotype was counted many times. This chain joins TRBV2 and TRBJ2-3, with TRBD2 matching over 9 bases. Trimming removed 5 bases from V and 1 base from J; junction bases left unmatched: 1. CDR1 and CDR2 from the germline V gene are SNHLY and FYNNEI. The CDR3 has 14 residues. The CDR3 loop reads CASSTSGRTDTQYF. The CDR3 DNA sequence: TGTGCCAGCAGTACTAGCGGGCGCACAGATACGCAGTATTTT.

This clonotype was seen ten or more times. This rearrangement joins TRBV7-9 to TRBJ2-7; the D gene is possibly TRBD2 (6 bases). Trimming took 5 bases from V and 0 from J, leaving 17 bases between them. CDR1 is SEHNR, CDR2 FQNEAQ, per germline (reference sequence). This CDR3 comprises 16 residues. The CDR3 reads CASSPPFRESSYEQYF. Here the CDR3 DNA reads TGTGCCAGCAGCCCTCCCTTTCGGGAGAGCTCCTACGAGCAGTACTTC.

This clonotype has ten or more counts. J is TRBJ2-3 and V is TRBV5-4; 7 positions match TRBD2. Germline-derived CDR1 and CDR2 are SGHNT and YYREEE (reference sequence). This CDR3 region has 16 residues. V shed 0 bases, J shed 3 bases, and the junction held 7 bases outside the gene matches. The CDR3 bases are TGTGCCAGCAGCTTGGGGGTCTGGGAGGGGACAGATACGCAGTATTTT. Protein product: CASSLGVWEGTDTQYF.

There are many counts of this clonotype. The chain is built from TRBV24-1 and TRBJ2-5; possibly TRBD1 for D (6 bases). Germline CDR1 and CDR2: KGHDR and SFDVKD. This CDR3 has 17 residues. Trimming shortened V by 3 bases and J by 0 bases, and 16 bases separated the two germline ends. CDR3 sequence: CATSDPQQGEYQETQYF. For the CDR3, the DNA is TGTGCCACCAGTGATCCCCAACAGGGAGAATACCAAGAGACCCAGTACTTC.

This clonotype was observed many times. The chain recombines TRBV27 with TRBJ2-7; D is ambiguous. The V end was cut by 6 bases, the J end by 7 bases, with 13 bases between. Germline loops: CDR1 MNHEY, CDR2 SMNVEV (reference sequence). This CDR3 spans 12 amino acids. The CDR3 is CASSQNRREQYF. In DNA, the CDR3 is TGTGCCAGCAGCCAAAATCGCCGGGAGCAGTACTTC.

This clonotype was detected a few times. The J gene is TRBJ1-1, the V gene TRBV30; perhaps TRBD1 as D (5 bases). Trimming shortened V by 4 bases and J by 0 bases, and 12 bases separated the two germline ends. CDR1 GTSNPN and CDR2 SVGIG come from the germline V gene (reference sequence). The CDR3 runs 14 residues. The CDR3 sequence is CAWNADRMNTEAFF. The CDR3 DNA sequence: TGTGCCTGGAATGCCGACAGAATGAACACTGAAGCTTTCTTT.

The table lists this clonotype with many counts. Here the CDR3 DNA reads TGTGCCAGCAGTGGTCCGGGACGAGGAGGGGAAGCTTTCTTT. Translating it yields CASSGPGRGGEAFF. The J gene is TRBJ1-1, the V gene TRBV25-1, with D maybe TRBD1 (5 bases). V was trimmed by 4 bases and J by 8 bases, leaving 17 bases between them. Germline CDR1 reads MGHDK; CDR2 reads SYGVNS. The CDR3 consists of 14 residues. The whole variable domain, filled in from reference TRBV25-1 and TRBJ1-1, reads EADIYQTPRYLVIGTGKKITLECSQTMGHDKMYWYQQDPGMELHLIHYSYGVNSTEKGDLSSESTVSRIRTEHFPLTLESARPSHTSQYLCASSGPGRGGEAFFGQGTRLTVV.

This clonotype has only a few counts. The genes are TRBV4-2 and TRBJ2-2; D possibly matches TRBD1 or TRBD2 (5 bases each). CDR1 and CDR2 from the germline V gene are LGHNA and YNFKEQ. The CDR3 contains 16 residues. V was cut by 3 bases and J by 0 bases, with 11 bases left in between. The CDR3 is CASSQRAGTNTGELFF. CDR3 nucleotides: TGTGCCAGCAGCCAGAGGGCAGGGACGAACACCGGGGAGCTGTTTTTT.

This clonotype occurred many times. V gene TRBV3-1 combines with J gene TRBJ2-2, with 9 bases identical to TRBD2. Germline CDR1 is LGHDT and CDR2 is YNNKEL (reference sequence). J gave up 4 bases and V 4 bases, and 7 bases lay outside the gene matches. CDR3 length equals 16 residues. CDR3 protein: CASSRGLASRTGELFF. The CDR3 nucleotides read TGTGCCAGCAGCCGAGGACTAGCGAGTCGCACCGGGGAGCTGTTTTTT. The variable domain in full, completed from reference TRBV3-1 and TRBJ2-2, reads DTAVSQTPKYLVTQMGNDKSIKCEQNLGHDTMYWYKQDSKKFLKIMFSYNNKELIINETVPNRFSPKSPDKAHLNLHINSLELGDSAVYFCASSRGLASRTGELFFGEGSRLTVL.

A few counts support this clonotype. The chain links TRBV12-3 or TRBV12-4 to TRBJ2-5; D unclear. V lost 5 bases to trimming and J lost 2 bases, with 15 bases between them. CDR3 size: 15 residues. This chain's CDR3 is CASSMLGWGQETQYF. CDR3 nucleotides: TGTGCCAGCAGTATGTTAGGGTGGGGACAAGAGACCCAGTACTTC.

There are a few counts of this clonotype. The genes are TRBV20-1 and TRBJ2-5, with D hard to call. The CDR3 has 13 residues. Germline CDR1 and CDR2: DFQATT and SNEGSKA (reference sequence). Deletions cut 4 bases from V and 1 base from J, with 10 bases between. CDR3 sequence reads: CSATEASQETQYF. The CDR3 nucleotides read TGCAGTGCTACAGAGGCGAGCCAAGAGACCCAGTACTTC.

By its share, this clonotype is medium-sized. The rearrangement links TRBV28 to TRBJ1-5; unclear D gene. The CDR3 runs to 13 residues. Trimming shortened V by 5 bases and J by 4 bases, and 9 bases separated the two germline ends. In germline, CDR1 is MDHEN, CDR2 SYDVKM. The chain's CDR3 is CASSLGVNQPQHF. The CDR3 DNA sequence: TGTGCCAGCAGTCTCGGGGTAAATCAGCCCCAGCATTTT.

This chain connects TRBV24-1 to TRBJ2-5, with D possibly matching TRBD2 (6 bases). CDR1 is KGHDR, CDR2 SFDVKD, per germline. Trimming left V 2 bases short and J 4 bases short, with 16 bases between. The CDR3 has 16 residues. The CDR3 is CATSDYGREARETQYF. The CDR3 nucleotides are TGTGCCACCAGTGATTATGGCAGGGAGGCTCGAGAGACCCAGTACTTC.

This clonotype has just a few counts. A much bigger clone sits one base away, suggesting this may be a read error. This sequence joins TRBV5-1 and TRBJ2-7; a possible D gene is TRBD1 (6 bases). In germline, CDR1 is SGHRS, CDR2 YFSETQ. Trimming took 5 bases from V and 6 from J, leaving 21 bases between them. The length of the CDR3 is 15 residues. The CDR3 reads CASSPRTDWGCEQYF. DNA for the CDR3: TGCGCCAGCAGTCCGAGGACAGATTGGGGCTGCGAGCAGTACTTC.